The 15 T cell receptor beta chains below were found in one sample sequenced in a study of regulatory T cells in long-lasting Graves disease. The time point is: newly diagnosed GD, antithyroid drugs for less than 3 months. Preparation of the TCR library used RNA extracted from PBMCs. Arm-PCR of CDR3 regions and iRepertoire HTBI primers were used to build TCR beta libraries. TCRdb recomputed calls from the multiplex PCR reads with MiXCR, one row per CDR3 protein. The sample has 400,000 to 500,000 distinct CDR3 sequences, about a sixth seen once. The data were also submitted as part of a second study, on T cells in Graves' hyperthyroidism and ophthalmopathy.

Sample: peripheral blood mononuclear cells (PBMCs), taken at new diagnosis, from a patient treated with antithyroid drugs. The receptors were gathered from a young woman with Graves disease.

This clonotype was seen at least ten times. The gene calls are TRBV27 and TRBJ2-1, with D possibly matching TRBD2 (6 bases). Trimming took 3 bases from V and 7 from J, leaving 22 bases between them. The CDR3 extends over 17 amino acids. Per the germline V gene, CDR1 is MNHEY and CDR2 is SMNVEV (reference sequence). The CDR3 DNA reads as TGTGCCAGCAGTTTGGTCCTACCCCAGGGACGGGGGAATGAGCAGTTCTTC. It translates to CASSLVLPQGRGNEQFF.

The rearrangement links TRBV7-9 to TRBJ2-2; D is uncertain. Looked up from germline, CDR1 is SEHNR and CDR2 is FQNEAQ (reference sequence). V was pared by 8 bases and J by 0 bases, with 10 bases between. CDR3 size: 14 residues. The CDR3 DNA sequence: TGTGCCAGCCACCCGTTCGCGAACACCGGGGAGCTGTTTTTT. It codes for CASHPFANTGELFF. Complete variable domain (other parts from reference TRBV7-9 and TRBJ2-2): DTGVSQNPRHKITKRGQNVTFRCDPISEHNRLYWYRQTLGQGPEFLTYFQNEAQLEKSRLLSDRFSAERPKGSFSTLEIQRTEQGDSAMYLCASHPFANTGELFFGEGSRLTVL.

About this clonotype: A much larger clone lies a single base off, so this may be a read error. The chain employs TRBV27 and TRBJ2-7, with no clear D. Trimming left V 5 bases short and J 7 bases short, with 18 bases between. CDR3 size: 14 residues. The germline gives CDR1 MNHEY, CDR2 SMNVEV (reference sequence). The CDR3 DNA reads as TGTGCCAGCAGTCCAGAAATGACCTACAATGAGCAGTACTTC. This encodes CASSPEMTYNEQYF.

This clonotype was seen at least ten times. CDR3 nucleotides: TGTGCCAGCCAACCCCGGATCTCTGGAAACACCATATATTTT. Translation gives CASQPRISGNTIYF. The chain is built from TRBV2 and TRBJ1-3; D remains unclear. The CDR3 has 14 amino acids. V shed 8 bases and J shed 0 bases, with 11 bases lying between them. Germline CDR1 is SNHLY and CDR2 is FYNNEI.

The table lists this clonotype with many counts. This chain joins TRBV7-2 and TRBJ1-1, with a possible D match to TRBD1 (5 bases). The CDR3 covers 13 residues. Germline CDR1 is SGHTA and CDR2 is FQGNSA. Trimming took off 5 bases at V and 4 bases at J, with 11 bases between the two ends. CDR3 nucleotide sequence: TGTGCCAGCAGCACCCAGGGCGGCACTGAAGCTTTCTTT. Translating gives CASSTQGGTEAFF. Full variable domain (missing parts from reference TRBV7-2 and TRBJ1-1): GAGVSQSPSNKVTEKGKDVELRCDPISGHTALYWYRQSLGQGLEFLIYFQGNSAPDKSGLPSDRFSAERTGGSVSTLTIQRTQQEDSAVYLCASSTQGGTEAFFGQGTRLTVV.

The sample holds a few counts of this clonotype. This chain joins TRBV5-1 and TRBJ2-2; no firm D call. The CDR3 loop spans 15 amino acids. V shed 0 bases and J shed 4 bases, with 10 bases lying between them. Germline-derived CDR1 and CDR2 are SGHRS and YFSETQ. Here the CDR3 DNA reads TGCGCCAGCAGCTTGGCCAGTGGAGTCACCGGGGAGCTGTTTTTT. Translated, it gives CASSLASGVTGELFF.

This clonotype showed up many times. The V and J genes are TRBV28 and TRBJ2-3; 8 bases map to TRBD2. The V and J ends lost 4 bases and 4 bases, in that order; junction bases with no gene match: 10. This CDR3 region has 16 residues. Germline-derived CDR1 and CDR2 are MDHEN and SYDVKM. The CDR3 DNA is TGTGCCAGCAGTTCCTGGAGCGGGAGTGGGGCAGATACGCAGTATTTT. Protein: CASSSWSGSGADTQYF.

This clonotype was seen ten or more times. The V call is TRBV11-2, the J call TRBJ2-7, with TRBD2 identical over 9 bases. J lost 2 bases, V lost 5 bases, and 10 bases had no gene match. There are 16 residues in the CDR3. Germline-derived CDR1 and CDR2 are SGHAT and FQNNGV. CDR3 in DNA: TGTGCCAGCAGCCCCTTAGCGGGAGTGGATACCTACGAGCAGTACTTC. Protein: CASSPLAGVDTYEQYF. Based on the CDR3 plus reference TRBV11-2 and TRBJ2-7, the full variable domain is EAGVAQSPRYKIIEKRQSVAFWCNPISGHATLYWYQQILGQGPKLLIQFQNNGVVDDSQLPKDRFSAERLKGVDSTLKIQPAKLEDSAVYLCASSPLAGVDTYEQYFGPGTRLTVT.

This clonotype was counted ten times or more. The CDR3 DNA reads as TGTGCCAGCAGCCAATACCCTGGGGCCAAAAACATTCAGTACTTC. This codes for CASSQYPGAKNIQYF. The chain joins TRBV3-1 to TRBJ2-4; D uncertain. CDR3 length equals 15 residues. V was trimmed by 2 bases and J by 1 base, leaving 9 bases between them. Per the germline V gene, CDR1 is LGHDT and CDR2 is YNNKEL (reference sequence).

This clonotype was found a few times. The CDR3 bases are TGTGCCAGCAGCCAAATTGGACTATATGAGCAGTTCTTC. Protein product: CASSQIGLYEQFF. V gene TRBV14 combines with J gene TRBJ2-1; TRBD2 is a possible D gene (6 bases). V lost 2 bases, J lost 8 bases, and 10 bases lay in between. Germline V gives CDR1 SGHDN, CDR2 FVKESK. The CDR3 totals 13 residues.

The rearrangement links TRBV20-1 to TRBJ2-3; 10 positions agree with TRBD2. Germline V gives CDR1 DFQATT, CDR2 SNEGSKA (reference sequence). CDR3 length: 16 amino acids. Trimming at V came to 7 bases and at J to 4 bases, leaving 14 bases not matched to a gene. The CDR3 loop reads CSVQRASGGSADTQYF. The CDR3 DNA reads as TGCAGTGTACAGCGGGCTAGCGGGGGTAGCGCAGATACGCAGTATTTT.

The V and J genes are TRBV6-1 and TRBJ1-6; no clear D. The CDR3 runs to 16 residues. Trimming cost V 6 bases and J 0 bases, with 12 bases left between them. The germline CDR1 and CDR2 sequences are MNHNS and SASEGT. CDR3 residues: CASSRSRSSYNSPLHF. The CDR3 nucleotides are TGTGCCAGCAGCCGTTCCAGGAGCTCCTATAATTCACCCCTCCACTTT.

This chain connects TRBV29-1 to TRBJ2-3; the D gene is possibly TRBD1 (5 bases). The germline CDR1 and CDR2 sequences are SQVTM and ANQGSEA. This CDR3 has 15 residues. The V and J ends lost 3 bases and 6 bases respectively, with 19 bases between them. This CDR3 reads CSVDNQRGSGDTQYF. The CDR3 DNA sequence: TGCAGCGTTGATAACCAAAGGGGATCGGGTGATACGCAGTATTTT.

This clonotype was recorded many times. The chain uses TRBV5-5 and TRBJ1-1, with 9 bases matching TRBD1. This CDR3 is built from 16 residues. Germline CDR1 and CDR2: SGHKS and YYEKEE (reference sequence). Trimming at V came to 5 bases and at J to 0 bases, leaving 8 bases not matched to a gene. The CDR3 DNA sequence: TGTGCCAGCAGGATTCGGGACAGGGTGATGAACACTGAAGCTTTCTTT. This codes for CASRIRDRVMNTEAFF.

This clonotype was seen repeatedly, ten times or more. The rearrangement links TRBV18 to TRBJ2-3; perhaps TRBD2 as D (6 bases). This CDR3 region has 19 residues. Germline CDR1 and CDR2: KGHSH and LQKENI. Trimming took off 0 bases at V and 6 bases at J, with 25 bases between the two ends. CDR3 residues: CASSPPEGGRQLGRDTQYF. The CDR3 coding sequence is TGTGCCAGCTCACCACCCGAAGGTGGGAGGCAGCTGGGAAGGGATACGCAGTATTTT.